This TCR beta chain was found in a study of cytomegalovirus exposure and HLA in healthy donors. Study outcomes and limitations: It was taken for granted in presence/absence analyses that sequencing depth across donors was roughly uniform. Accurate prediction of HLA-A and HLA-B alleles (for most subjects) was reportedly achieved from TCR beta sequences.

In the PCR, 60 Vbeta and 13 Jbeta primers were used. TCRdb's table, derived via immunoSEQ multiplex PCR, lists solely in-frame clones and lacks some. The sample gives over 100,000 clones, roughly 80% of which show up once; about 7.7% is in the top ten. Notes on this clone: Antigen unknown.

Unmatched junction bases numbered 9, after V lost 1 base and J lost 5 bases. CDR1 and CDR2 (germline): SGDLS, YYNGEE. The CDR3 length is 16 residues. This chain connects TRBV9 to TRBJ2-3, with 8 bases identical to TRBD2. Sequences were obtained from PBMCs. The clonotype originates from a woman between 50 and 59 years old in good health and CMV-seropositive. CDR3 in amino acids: CASSVKAGGRGDTQYF. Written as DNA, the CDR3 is TGTGCCAGCAGCGTAAAGGCGGGGGGTCGCGGAGATACGCAGTATTTT.